This is a list of T cell receptor beta chains from one sample in a study of read filtering for tumor transcriptome and immune sequencing. In TCRdb, the reads were re-called with MiXCR into one record per CDR3 protein. Here the sample spans about 130,000 distinct CDR3 sequences, about an eighth being singletons. The sequencing input was a population of CD138-negative cells sorted from bone marrow. These receptors all come from a donor over 35 with multiple myeloma. Each CDR3 is given with its conserved first and last residue. Fields, in order: V gene, J gene, clone size, D gene, CDR3 protein, CDR3 DNA. The D gene is left open where the match is weak. Size tells how often a clone was seen (once, few, many) or the class of an expanded clone, and some rows leave it out.

>TRBV29-1|TRBJ1-5|few|NA
CSVGGSNQPQHF
TGCAGCGTTGGAGGGAGCAATCAGCCCCAGCATTTT
>TRBV5-1|TRBJ1-1|many|NA
CASSLGGRNTEAFF
TGCGCCAGCAGCTTGGGGGGGCGCAACACTGAAGCTTTCTTT
>TRBV6-1|TRBJ2-3|many|NA
CASSEGDLSTDTQYF
TGTGCCAGCAGTGAAGGAGACCTTAGCACAGATACGCAGTATTTT
>TRBV12-3/TRBV12-4|TRBJ2-1|NA|NA
CASSLEGLGNEQFF
TGTGCCAGCAGTTTAGAGGGTTTAGGGAATGAGCAGTTCTTC
>TRBV20-1|TRBJ2-1|NA|TRBD1
CSADDRGLGNEQFF
TGCAGTGCCGATGACAGGGGGCTTGGCAATGAGCAGTTCTTC
>TRBV6-1|TRBJ2-6|few|NA
CASRGAKVHSGANVLTF
TGTGCCAGCAGAGGCGCAAAAGTCCACTCTGGGGCCAACGTCCTGACTTTC
>TRBV19|TRBJ2-1|many|TRBD1
CASSLRDRDNEQFF
TGTGCCAGTAGTCTTCGGGACAGGGACAATGAGCAGTTCTTC
>TRBV6-1|TRBJ1-5|many|NA
CASRKLDSVRGRGNQPQHF
TGTGCCAGCAGGAAATTAGATTCGGTCAGGGGACGGGGCAATCAGCCCCAGCATTTT
>TRBV7-7|TRBJ2-5|NA|TRBD2
CASSPRLAGTGTQYF
TGTGCCAGCAGCCCCCGACTAGCGGGGACGGGGACCCAGTACTTC
>TRBV7-9|TRBJ2-1|many|NA
CASSGATYNEQFF
TGTGCCAGCAGCGGCGCGACCTACAATGAGCAGTTCTTC
>TRBV10-3|TRBJ2-7|NA|NA
CAISISYEQYF
TGTGCCATCAGTATATCCTACGAGCAGTACTTC
>TRBV28|TRBJ1-4|many|TRBD1
CASSTQGPNEKLFF
TGTGCCAGCAGTACACAGGGGCCTAATGAAAAACTGTTTTTT
>TRBV2|TRBJ2-1|many|TRBD2
CASKPGTNYNEQFF
TGTGCCAGCAAGCCAGGGACTAACTACAATGAGCAGTTCTTC
>TRBV15|TRBJ2-5|many|TRBD2
CATSRDQLAGEGETQYF
TGTGCCACCAGCAGAGATCAACTAGCGGGAGAGGGTGAGACCCAGTACTTC
>TRBV5-1|TRBJ2-3|few|NA
CASSLEDRPSTDTQYF
TGCGCCAGCAGCTTGGAGGACAGACCCAGCACAGATACGCAGTATTTT
>TRBV10-3|TRBJ2-3|many|NA
CAIRASEFPKGSGTDTQYF
TGTGCCATCAGAGCGTCAGAGTTCCCAAAGGGATCCGGCACAGATACGCAGTATTTT
>TRBV29-1|TRBJ2-7|NA|TRBD2
CSVTLAGATSYEQYF
TGCAGCGTAACCCTAGCGGGAGCCACCTCCTACGAGCAGTACTTC
>TRBV30|TRBJ1-2|NA|TRBD1
CAWSPLTGSHGYTF
TGTGCCTGGAGTCCGCTGACAGGGAGTCATGGCTACACCTTC
>TRBV7-8|TRBJ2-7|many|NA
CASSPRGTSYEQYF
TGTGCCAGCAGTCCCCGCGGGACGTCCTACGAGCAGTACTTC
>TRBV7-2|TRBJ1-1|NA|NA
CASSLTVSNTEAFF
TGTGCCAGCAGCTTGACAGTTAGCAACACTGAAGCTTTCTTT
>TRBV24-1|TRBJ2-2|few|TRBD2
CATSDSRLALVTGELFF
TGTGCCACCAGTGATTCCCGACTAGCCCTTGTCACCGGGGAGCTGTTTTTT
>TRBV4-1|TRBJ1-3|NA|NA
CASSRLQANSGNTIYF
TGCGCCAGCAGCCGACTCCAAGCGAACTCTGGAAACACCATATATTTT
>TRBV7-2|TRBJ2-3|many|TRBD2
CASSTVAGARTDTQYF
TGTGCCAGCAGCACGGTAGCGGGGGCCCGCACAGATACGCAGTATTTT
>TRBV5-1|TRBJ1-1|many|TRBD1
CASTGGGMNTEAFF
TGCGCCAGTACAGGGGGCGGCATGAACACTGAAGCTTTCTTT
>TRBV27|TRBJ1-1|many|TRBD1
CASSRMTGGNANTEAFF
TGTGCCAGCAGTCGCATGACAGGGGGCAATGCGAACACTGAAGCTTTCTTT
>TRBV29-1|TRBJ2-3|many|TRBD1
CSALGQGNTDTQYF
TGCAGCGCCCTAGGACAGGGAAACACAGATACGCAGTATTTT
>TRBV29-1|TRBJ1-2|few|NA
CSVEDKGDYGYTF
TGCAGCGTTGAAGACAAGGGGGACTATGGCTACACCTTC
>TRBV11-3|TRBJ2-6|many|NA
CASSPSAGANVLTF
TGTGCCAGCAGCCCTAGTGCTGGGGCCAACGTCCTGACTTTC
>TRBV3-2|TRBJ1-5|many|NA
CASSCSDRDRNQPQHF
TGTGCCAGCAGCTGCAGCGACAGGGATAGGAATCAGCCCCAGCATTTT
>TRBV5-1|TRBJ2-2|NA|TRBD1
CASSPNSGTANTGELSF
TGCGCCAGCAGCCCAAATTCCGGGACAGCCAACACCGGGGAGCTGTCTTTT
>TRBV5-1|TRBJ2-6|many|NA
CATCFDSWESGANVLTF
TGCGCCACCTGCTTTGATTCGTGGGAATCTGGGGCCAACGTCCTGACTTTC
>TRBV6-5|TRBJ1-6|few|TRBD1
CASRTPGQNSPLHF
TGTGCCAGCAGAACTCCGGGACAGAATTCACCCCTCCACTTT
>TRBV7-2|TRBJ2-5|NA|NA
CASSGRGREETQYF
TGTGCCAGCAGCGGAAGAGGCCGGGAAGAGACCCAGTACTTC
>TRBV5-6|TRBJ1-1|many|NA
CASSLEAYNTEAFF
TGTGCCAGCAGCTTGGAGGCTTACAACACTGAAGCTTTCTTT
>TRBV7-9|TRBJ1-1|many|NA
CASRELWSGFRDTEAFF
TGTGCCAGCAGAGAACTCTGGTCTGGGTTTAGGGACACTGAAGCTTTCTTT
>TRBV29-1|TRBJ1-4|once|NA
CGVQVATNEKLFF
TGCGGCGTTCAGGTTGCAACTAATGAAAAATTGTTTTTT
>TRBV5-6|TRBJ2-2|many|TRBD1
CASSARQGRAGELFF
TGTGCCAGCAGCGCACGACAGGGAAGGGCCGGGGAGCTGTTTTTT
>TRBV18|TRBJ1-5|many|TRBD1
CASSPRQGGSNQPQHF
TGTGCCAGCTCACCAAGACAGGGAGGGAGCAATCAGCCCCAGCATTTT
>TRBV5-1|TRBJ1-5|few|NA
CASSTDVNQPQHF
TGCGCCAGCAGCACAGACGTCAATCAGCCCCAGCATTTT
>TRBV7-2|TRBJ1-5|many|TRBD1
CASSPKTGGPNQPQHF
TGTGCCAGCAGCCCCAAGACAGGGGGGCCCAATCAGCCCCAGCATTTT
>TRBV29-1|TRBJ1-4|many|NA
CSVWRGGNEKLFF
TGCAGCGTTTGGCGGGGGGGTAATGAAAAACTGTTTTTT
>TRBV30|TRBJ2-2|NA|TRBD1
CAGNPGGPGELLF
TGTGCCGGCAACCCAGGGGGCCCCGGGGAGCTGCTTTTT
>TRBV7-9|TRBJ1-1|many|TRBD1
CASSLAGGRTEAFF
TGTGCCAGCAGCTTAGCAGGGGGCCGCACTGAAGCTTTCTTT
>TRBV20-1|TRBJ2-5|few|TRBD2
CSARVSGGNQETQYF
TGCAGTGCTAGAGTTAGCGGGGGGAACCAAGAGACCCAGTACTTC
>TRBV27|TRBJ2-3|NA|TRBD1
CASSTGGRDTQYF
TGTGCCAGCTCTACAGGGGGCAGGGATACGCAGTATTTT
>TRBV10-3|TRBJ1-1|many|NA
CAISVGISMNTEAFF
TGTGCCATCAGTGTGGGTATAAGCATGAACACTGAAGCTTTCTTT
>TRBV5-1|TRBJ1-1|many|NA
CASSNAGNTEAFF
TGCGCCAGCAGCAACGCCGGGAACACTGAAGCTTTCTTT
>TRBV5-4|TRBJ2-3|many|TRBD2
CASSLLVAGGVDTQYF
TGTGCCAGCAGCTTGCTCGTAGCGGGAGGGGTCGATACGCAGTATTTT
>TRBV12-3/TRBV12-4|TRBJ2-1|many|TRBD1
CASSTRDRGTNNEQFF
TGTGCCAGCAGCACCCGGGACAGGGGTACCAACAATGAGCAGTTCTTC
>TRBV12-3/TRBV12-4|TRBJ2-2|many|TRBD2
CASSLAGGHTGELFF
TGTGCCAGCAGTCTAGCGGGAGGGCACACCGGGGAGCTGTTTTTT
>TRBV20-1|TRBJ1-1|few|NA
CSAPGLADTEALF
TGCAGTGCCCCGGGACTTGCAGACACTGAAGCTCTCTTT
>TRBV5-6|TRBJ2-1|many|TRBD2
CASSRGLSNEQFF
TGTGCCAGCAGCAGGGGACTATCCAATGAGCAGTTCTTC
>TRBV30|TRBJ2-3|many|TRBD2
CAWTPGTSGITDTQYF
TGTGCCTGGACCCCAGGGACTAGCGGGATCACAGATACGCAGTATTTT
>TRBV5-1|TRBJ2-5|many|TRBD1
CASSRQGQETQYF
TGCGCCAGCAGTAGACAGGGACAAGAGACCCAGTACTTC
>TRBV28|TRBJ2-7|many|NA
CASSLTSPVSYEQYF
TGTGCCAGCAGCCTGACTAGTCCCGTCTCCTACGAGCAGTACTTC